Presented here are 14 T cell receptor beta chains from one specimen sequenced in a study of blood T cell repertoires in COVID-19. Clones were read by immunoSEQ multiplex PCR, and TCRdb kept only the in-frame ones, dropping some. Of approximately 200,000 clones listed, 85% to 90% were seen once; the top ten hold 1.2%. Sample: PBMCs or T cells enriched from blood (not recorded which). The source of these receptors is a man aged 25 to 40 who had recovered from COVID-19.

The J gene is TRBJ2-1, the V gene TRBV5-1; the D gene is possibly TRBD2 (6 bases). CDR3 size: 15 residues. Between the trimmed V and J ends, which lost 3 bases and 3 bases, there was a span of 13 bases. The germline V gene encodes CDR1 SGHRS and CDR2 YFSETQ. The CDR3 DNA reads as TGCGCCAGCAGCTACGAGGGAGGTGACTACAATGAGCAGTTCTTC. Its translation is CASSYEGGDYNEQFF.

This sequence joins TRBV29-1 and TRBJ2-6; unclear D gene. CDR1 is SQVTM and CDR2 is ANQGSEA in the germline V gene. Trimming removed 4 bases at V and 1 base at J, with 14 bases between. This CDR3 comprises 16 residues. CDR3 nucleotide sequence: TGCAGCGTTGGGGCCGGTCCCTCTTCTGGGGCCAACGTCCTGACTTTC. Translating gives CSVGAGPSSGANVLTF. Filled out from reference TRBV29-1 and TRBJ2-6, the complete variable domain reads SAVISQKPSRDICQRGTSLTIQCQVDSQVTMMFWYRQQPGQSLTLIATANQGSEATYESGFVIDKFPISRPNLTFSTLTVSNMSPEDSSIYLCSVGAGPSSGANVLTFGAGSRLTVL.

The rearrangement joins TRBV29-1 to TRBJ1-1, with a weak D call TRBD1 (5 bases). CDR3 length equals 14 residues. CDR1 and CDR2 from the germline V gene are SQVTM and ANQGSEA. Trimming took 4 bases from V and 4 from J, leaving 16 bases between them. This CDR3 is CSVVVQGRSTEAFF. Written as DNA, the CDR3 is TGCAGCGTTGTAGTTCAGGGCCGAAGCACTGAAGCTTTCTTT.

The chain links TRBV19 to TRBJ1-1; D remains unclear. Trimming stripped 2 bases from V and 6 bases from J, with 10 bases between. The CDR3 is made up of 13 amino acids. Germline loops: CDR1 LNHDA, CDR2 SQIVND (reference sequence). The CDR3 loop reads CASSIRGRAEAFF. In DNA form, the CDR3 reads TGTGCCAGTAGTATACGGGGAAGGGCTGAAGCTTTCTTT.

This chain uses TRBV3-1 (or the pseudogene TRBV3-2) with TRBJ2-3; TRBD2 aligns across 9 bases. V was pared by 6 bases and J by 3 bases, with 7 bases of the junction left unmatched. The CDR3 runs 15 residues. CDR1 and CDR2 (germline): LGHDT, YNNKEL (reference sequence). CDR3 coding DNA: TGTGCCAGCAGAGAGAGACTAGCGGAAACAGATACGCAGTATTTT. Translating gives CASRERLAETDTQYF.

This chain links TRBV30 with TRBJ2-3; a weak D match, TRBD2 (5 bases). Germline assignment: CDR1 GTSNPN and CDR2 SVGIG (reference sequence). V lost 5 bases to trimming and J lost 1 base, with 10 bases between them. This CDR3 region has 13 residues. CDR3 sequence: CAWGRGGTDTQYF. The CDR3 DNA reads as TGTGCCTGGGGGAGAGGAGGCACAGATACGCAGTATTTT. The full variable domain, completed using reference TRBV30 and TRBJ2-3, is SQTIHQWPATLVQPVGSPLSLECTVEGTSNPNLYWYRQAAGRGLQLLFYSVGIGQISSEVPQNLSASRPQDRQFILSSKKLLLSDSGFYLCAWGRGGTDTQYFGPGTRLTVL.

This chain uses TRBV9 with TRBJ1-6; TRBD1 agrees at 9 bases. CDR1 is SGDLS, CDR2 YYNGEE, per germline. The CDR3 loop spans 14 amino acids. Trimming took 6 bases from V and 7 from J; bases not matched to a gene: 5. The chain's CDR3 is CASTTGGWNSPLHF. In DNA form, the CDR3 reads TGTGCCAGCACCACAGGGGGCTGGAATTCACCCCTCCACTTT.

The chain employs TRBV6-5 and TRBJ1-1, with no clear D. Germline CDR1 reads MNHEY; CDR2 reads SVGAGI. V lost 7 bases, J lost 0 bases, and 9 bases lay in between. This CDR3 comprises 13 residues. The CDR3 bases are TGTGCCAGCACCCCGTCCGTGAACACTGAAGCTTTCTTT. It encodes CASTPSVNTEAFF.

The V gene is TRBV6-4, the J gene TRBJ1-5; 10 nucleotides agree with TRBD1. CDR1 MRHNA and CDR2 SNTAGT come from the germline V gene. Trimming removed 6 bases from V and 0 bases from J; junction bases left unmatched: 14. CDR3 size: 19 residues. CDR3 protein: CASRETGGGSKYSNQPQHF. In DNA form, the CDR3 reads TGTGCCAGCAGGGAGACAGGGGGCGGCTCTAAGTATAGCAATCAGCCCCAGCATTTT.

J is TRBJ2-1 and V is TRBV4-1; TRBD2 agrees at 7 bases. Germline-derived CDR1 and CDR2 are MGHRA and YSYEKL. J lost 4 bases, V lost 4 bases, and 4 bases had no gene match. This CDR3 region has 14 residues. The chain's CDR3 is CASSPGGIYNEQFF. In DNA form, the CDR3 reads TGCGCCAGCAGCCCGGGGGGAATTTACAATGAGCAGTTCTTC.

The V and J genes are TRBV5-4 and TRBJ1-4; a weak D match, TRBD1 (5 bases). V lost 4 bases to trimming and J lost 5 bases, with 15 bases between them. This CDR3 has 15 residues. Germline values: CDR1 SGHNT, CDR2 YYREEE (reference sequence). CDR3 in amino acids: CASSGGDGPNEKLFF. CDR3 coding DNA: TGTGCCAGCAGCGGCGGGGACGGACCGAATGAAAAACTGTTTTTT.

This chain uses TRBV10-3 with TRBJ1-2; TRBD1 aligns across 7 bases. The CDR3 has 16 residues. The germline V gene has CDR1 ENHRY and CDR2 SYGVKD. The V and J ends lost 6 bases and 2 bases, in that order; junction bases with no gene match: 12. CDR3 protein: CAIRGQVLRDNYGYTF. The CDR3 DNA follows: TGTGCCATCAGAGGACAGGTGCTAAGAGACAACTATGGCTACACCTTC.

This clone has a handful of counts. This chain joins TRBV3-1 (or the pseudogene TRBV3-2) and TRBJ1-2; D not resolved. This CDR3 spans 13 amino acids. Trimming stripped 0 bases from V and 6 bases from J, with 8 bases between. The germline gives CDR1 LGHDT, CDR2 YNNKEL (reference sequence). The DNA of the CDR3 is TGTGCCAGCAGCCAAGATAGCAGAAATGGCTACACCTTC. Translating gives CASSQDSRNGYTF.

This clone was recorded only once. This chain uses TRBV5-1 with TRBJ2-2, with TRBD2 as a possible D gene (5 bases). CDR3 size: 17 residues. Trimming removed 3 bases from V and 3 bases from J, with 18 bases in between. In germline, CDR1 is SGHRS, CDR2 YFSETQ. The CDR3 DNA follows: TGCGCCAGCAGCTCTGGCGTCGGACTTTCGTACACCGGGGAGCTGTTTTTT. This encodes CASSSGVGLSYTGELFF.